The clone carrying this TCR beta chain was seen a handful of times. A much larger clone differs by one base, so this may be a read error. The source of the sample is a study of Graves' ophthalmopathy and Graves' hyperthyroidism. The J segment lost 5 bases and the V segment lost 3 bases, leaving 5 bases of the junction unmatched. The CDR3 consists of 14 residues. CDR1 is MDHEN, CDR2 SYDVKM, per germline. From RNA, the CDR3 regions of TCR beta chains were amplified and sequenced. In the first round, RT-PCR was carried out with HTBI primers, and a multiplex PCR formed the second round. TCRdb re-derived calls from the multiplex PCR reads in MiXCR, one entry per CDR3 protein. The data contain 200,000 to 250,000 distinct CDR3 sequences, 20% to 25% of them seen just once; the ten biggest clones take up around two fifths.

This receptor was identified in a woman between 45 and 65 years old with Graves' ophthalmopathy. The gene calls are TRBV28 and TRBJ2-7; 9 nucleotides match TRBD1. Sequenced: peripheral blood. Here the CDR3 reads CASSLEQGADEQYF. CDR3 nucleotide sequence: TGTGCCAGCAGTTTGGAACAGGGGGCCGACGAGCAGTACTTC.